This TCR beta chain derives from a study of regulatory T cells in long-lasting Graves disease. This clonotype was seen ten or more times. Arm-PCR of CDR3 regions with iRepertoire HTBI primers generated TCR beta libraries. TCRdb itself ran the multiplex PCR reads through MiXCR, one entry per CDR3 protein. Of fewer than 450,000 distinct CDR3 sequences listed, 20% are singletons. The sample's time point: persistent/refractory GD, antithyroid drugs over 5 years with positive TRAb. Isolated PBMC RNA provided the starting material for the TCR library. Per germline, CDR1 DFQATT and CDR2 SNEGSKA (reference sequence). V gave up 3 bases and J gave up 5 bases, with 11 bases separating them. The CDR3 has 12 amino acids.

The TCR originated in a female donor with Graves disease. V gene TRBV20-1 combines with J gene TRBJ2-7; D not certain. Specimen: peripheral blood mononuclear cells (PBMCs), collected when the disease was refractory, from a patient treated with antithyroid drugs. The CDR3 loop is CSASGFRDEQYF. CDR3 bases: TGCAGTGCTAGTGGGTTCCGGGACGAGCAGTACTTC.